This T cell receptor beta chain was captured in a study of T cell clusters in autoimmune cytopenias. One tube held mixed TRB-A and TRB-B primer pools for touch-down PCR. Reprocessing the multiplex PCR reads, TCRdb reports a single entry for every CDR3 protein and omits DNA. In all, the sample yields 9,500 to 15,000 distinct CDR3 sequences. Measured by frequency, this clonotype is medium-sized. This CDR3 comprises 15 residues. Tens of thousands of genome equivalents of blood DNA were amplified for TRB. These same data were also listed under a study on T cell repertoires in aging, cancer and after chemotherapy.

The sequence derives from a human donor in good health. Sequenced material: peripheral blood. The chain carries TRBV12-3 or TRBV12-4 and TRBJ2-7; TCRdb's D call, TRBD1, is unchecked because there is no DNA. The CDR3 reads CASSLTGRRAYEQYF.